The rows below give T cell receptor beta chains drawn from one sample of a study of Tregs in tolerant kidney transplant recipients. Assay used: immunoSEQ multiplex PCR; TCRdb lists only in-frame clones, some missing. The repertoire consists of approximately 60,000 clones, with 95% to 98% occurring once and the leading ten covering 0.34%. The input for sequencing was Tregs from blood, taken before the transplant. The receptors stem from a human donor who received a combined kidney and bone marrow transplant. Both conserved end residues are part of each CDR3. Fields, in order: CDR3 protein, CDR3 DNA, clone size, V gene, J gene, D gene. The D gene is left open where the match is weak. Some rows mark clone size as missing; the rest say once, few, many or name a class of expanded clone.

CDR3aa: CAWSVTGGETQYF; CDR3nt: TGTGCCTGGAGTGTTACGGGAGGGGAGACCCAGTACTTC; abundance: -; v_gene: TRBV30; j_gene: TRBJ2-5; d_gene: TRBD2
CDR3aa: CASGLVLIEGVYNEQFF; CDR3nt: TGTGCTAGTGGTTTGGTACTCATAGAAGGGGTGTACAATGAGCAGTTCTTC; abundance: -; v_gene: TRBV12-5; j_gene: TRBJ2-1; d_gene: -
CDR3aa: CAWSSGSNQPQHF; CDR3nt: TGTGCCTGGAGTTCAGGGAGCAATCAGCCCCAGCATTTT; abundance: -; v_gene: TRBV30; j_gene: TRBJ1-5; d_gene: -
CDR3aa: CASSSAGGGNTDTQYF; CDR3nt: TGTGCCAGCAGCTCGGCGGGGGGGGGTAACACAGATACGCAGTATTTT; abundance: -; v_gene: TRBV11-2; j_gene: TRBJ2-3; d_gene: TRBD2
CDR3aa: CASSVEGGRDKFF; CDR3nt: TGTGCCAGCAGCGTAGAGGGGGGGAGGGACAAGTTCTTC; abundance: -; v_gene: TRBV9; j_gene: TRBJ2-1; d_gene: -
CDR3aa: CASSGRRTYQPQHF; CDR3nt: TGTGCCAGCAGCGGGAGACGGACGTATCAGCCCCAGCATTTT; abundance: -; v_gene: TRBV6-1; j_gene: TRBJ1-5; d_gene: -
CDR3aa: CASSLFQGGIYEQYF; CDR3nt: TGCGCCAGCAGCTTGTTTCAGGGGGGTATCTACGAGCAGTACTTC; abundance: -; v_gene: TRBV5-1; j_gene: TRBJ2-7; d_gene: -
CDR3aa: CASSIGTATNEKLFF; CDR3nt: TGTGCCAGCAGCATAGGGACAGCAACTAATGAAAAACTGTTTTTT; abundance: -; v_gene: TRBV5-5; j_gene: TRBJ1-4; d_gene: TRBD1
CDR3aa: CASSLRLAGGQGKQYF; CDR3nt: TGTGCCAGCAGCTTAAGACTAGCGGGAGGGCAGGGAAAGCAGTACTTC; abundance: -; v_gene: TRBV11-2; j_gene: TRBJ2-7; d_gene: TRBD2
CDR3aa: CASSVQGSFWGYTF; CDR3nt: TGTGCCAGCAGCGTCCAGGGTTCCTTCTGGGGCTACACCTTC; abundance: -; v_gene: TRBV9; j_gene: TRBJ1-2; d_gene: -
CDR3aa: CASSLTGQLPGELFF; CDR3nt: TGTGCCAGCAGTTTGACAGGGCAGTTGCCCGGGGAGCTGTTTTTT; abundance: -; v_gene: TRBV27; j_gene: TRBJ2-2; d_gene: TRBD1
CDR3aa: CAWTATGSNQPQHF; CDR3nt: TGTGCCTGGACCGCGACAGGGAGCAATCAGCCCCAGCATTTT; abundance: -; v_gene: TRBV30; j_gene: TRBJ1-5; d_gene: TRBD1
CDR3aa: CASRTDFAGYTF; CDR3nt: TGTGCCAGCAGGACCGACTTCGCGGGCTACACCTTC; abundance: -; v_gene: TRBV9; j_gene: TRBJ1-2; d_gene: -
CDR3aa: CASSRDRDPSTDTQYF; CDR3nt: TGTGCCAGCTCCCGTGACAGGGACCCTAGCACAGATACGCAGTATTTT; abundance: -; v_gene: TRBV18; j_gene: TRBJ2-3; d_gene: TRBD1
CDR3aa: CASSSDRGIEKLFF; CDR3nt: TGTGCCAGCAGCTCGGACAGGGGAATTGAAAAACTGTTTTTT; abundance: -; v_gene: TRBV11-2; j_gene: TRBJ1-4; d_gene: TRBD1
CDR3aa: CAWSQGGGRRYEQYF; CDR3nt: TGTGCCTGGAGCCAAGGGGGCGGGAGGCGGTACGAGCAGTACTTC; abundance: -; v_gene: TRBV30; j_gene: TRBJ2-7; d_gene: -
CDR3aa: CASSPWGDPNTGELFF; CDR3nt: TGTGCCAGCAGCCCTTGGGGGGACCCGAACACCGGGGAGCTGTTTTTT; abundance: -; v_gene: TRBV9; j_gene: TRBJ2-2; d_gene: -
CDR3aa: CSVDWGLAYNEQFF; CDR3nt: TGCAGCGTTGACTGGGGGCTCGCTTACAATGAGCAGTTCTTC; abundance: -; v_gene: TRBV29-1; j_gene: TRBJ2-1; d_gene: -
CDR3aa: CASSLGLLNRGGYTF; CDR3nt: TGTGCCAGCAGCTTAGGACTCTTAAACCGGGGGGGCTACACCTTC; abundance: -; v_gene: TRBV5-5; j_gene: TRBJ1-2; d_gene: -
CDR3aa: CASSKASLPRSGGTNQPQHF; CDR3nt: TGTGCCAGCAGCAAAGCTTCTCTTCCTCGATCAGGAGGAACCAATCAGCCCCAGCATTTT; abundance: -; v_gene: TRBV21-1; j_gene: TRBJ1-5; d_gene: -
CDR3aa: CASSLFATGDYNEQYF; CDR3nt: TGTGCCAGCAGCTTATTTGCTACAGGGGATTACAACGAGCAGTACTTC; abundance: -; v_gene: TRBV5-4; j_gene: TRBJ2-7; d_gene: TRBD1
CDR3aa: CASSPVTNWLAGDYEQFF; CDR3nt: TGTGCCAGCAGCCCAGTAACCAACTGGCTAGCGGGAGACTATGAGCAGTTCTTC; abundance: -; v_gene: TRBV4-2; j_gene: TRBJ2-1; d_gene: TRBD2
CDR3aa: CASSFTGELITQYF; CDR3nt: TGTGCCAGCAGCTTTACCGGTGAGCTGATAACGCAGTATTTT; abundance: -; v_gene: TRBV9; j_gene: TRBJ2-3; d_gene: -
CDR3aa: CASSLTGYTEAFF; CDR3nt: TGTGCCAGCAGCTTGACAGGTTACACTGAAGCTTTCTTT; abundance: -; v_gene: TRBV7-3; j_gene: TRBJ1-1; d_gene: -
CDR3aa: CASSPDRPWGGYTF; CDR3nt: TGTGCCAGCAGTCCGGACAGGCCCTGGGGGGGCTACACCTTC; abundance: -; v_gene: TRBV2; j_gene: TRBJ1-2; d_gene: TRBD1
CDR3aa: CAISEGDRGYTF; CDR3nt: TGTGCCATCAGTGAGGGTGACAGGGGCTACACCTTC; abundance: -; v_gene: TRBV10-3; j_gene: TRBJ1-2; d_gene: -
CDR3aa: CASSPRSIAYTEAFF; CDR3nt: TGTGCCAGCTCACCACGTTCGATAGCCTACACTGAAGCTTTCTTT; abundance: -; v_gene: TRBV18; j_gene: TRBJ1-1; d_gene: -
CDR3aa: CAISTQGADTEAFF; CDR3nt: TGTGCCATCAGCACACAGGGGGCGGACACTGAAGCTTTCTTT; abundance: -; v_gene: TRBV10-3; j_gene: TRBJ1-1; d_gene: TRBD1
CDR3aa: CASSLQNYNEQFF; CDR3nt: TGTGCCAGCAGCTTACAGAACTACAATGAGCAGTTCTTC; abundance: -; v_gene: TRBV7-2; j_gene: TRBJ2-1; d_gene: -
CDR3aa: CASSPPQGSRPQHF; CDR3nt: TGTGCCAGCTCACCACCGCAGGGTAGTAGGCCCCAGCATTTT; abundance: -; v_gene: TRBV18; j_gene: TRBJ1-5; d_gene: -
CDR3aa: CASSRGQMNTEAFF; CDR3nt: TGCGCCAGCAGCCGGGGACAGATGAACACTGAAGCTTTCTTT; abundance: -; v_gene: TRBV10-1; j_gene: TRBJ1-1; d_gene: TRBD1
CDR3aa: CSVDGQSGLGEQYF; CDR3nt: TGCAGCGTTGATGGGCAGTCCGGTCTGGGCGAGCAGTACTTC; abundance: -; v_gene: TRBV29-1; j_gene: TRBJ2-7; d_gene: -
CDR3aa: CASSEGLVSGEKLFF; CDR3nt: TGTGCCAGCAGCGAGGGACTCGTCTCGGGCGAAAAACTGTTTTTT; abundance: -; v_gene: TRBV27; j_gene: TRBJ1-4; d_gene: -
CDR3aa: CASSQEALFPGGVGTDTQYF; CDR3nt: TGCGCCAGCAGCCAAGAGGCCCTCTTCCCGGGGGGCGTTGGCACAGATACGCAGTATTTT; abundance: -; v_gene: TRBV4-1; j_gene: TRBJ2-3; d_gene: -
CDR3aa: CASRRPGQGGTDTQYF; CDR3nt: TGTGCCAGCAGAAGGCCGGGACAGGGGGGAACAGATACGCAGTATTTT; abundance: -; v_gene: TRBV6-6; j_gene: TRBJ2-3; d_gene: TRBD1
CDR3aa: CASQVGTGPYEQYF; CDR3nt: TGCGCCAGCCAAGTCGGGACAGGGCCCTACGAGCAGTACTTC; abundance: once; v_gene: TRBV5-1; j_gene: TRBJ2-7; d_gene: TRBD1
CDR3aa: CASSESGFGEKGSYNEQFF; CDR3nt: TGCGCCAGCAGTGAGTCGGGTTTCGGGGAAAAGGGCTCCTACAATGAGCAGTTCTTC; abundance: -; v_gene: TRBV10-1; j_gene: TRBJ2-1; d_gene: -
CDR3aa: CASSRYNEQFF; CDR3nt: TGTGCCAGCAGCCGGTACAATGAGCAGTTCTTC; abundance: -; v_gene: TRBV11-3; j_gene: TRBJ2-1; d_gene: -
CDR3aa: CASSPRQGATNTEAFF; CDR3nt: TGTGCCAGCTCACCACGGCAGGGGGCCACGAACACTGAAGCTTTCTTT; abundance: -; v_gene: TRBV18; j_gene: TRBJ1-1; d_gene: TRBD1
CDR3aa: CASSQVGGTQETQYF; CDR3nt: TGTGCCAGCAGCCAGGTGGGGGGTACACAAGAGACCCAGTACTTC; abundance: once; v_gene: TRBV5-4; j_gene: TRBJ2-5; d_gene: -
CDR3aa: CASSERTASNTGELFF; CDR3nt: TGTGCCAGCAGTGAACGGACAGCCTCGAACACCGGGGAGCTGTTTTTT; abundance: -; v_gene: TRBV2; j_gene: TRBJ2-2; d_gene: -
CDR3aa: CASSSKTGFGEQYF; CDR3nt: TGCGCCAGCAGCTCAAAAACAGGGTTTGGCGAGCAGTACTTC; abundance: -; v_gene: TRBV5-1; j_gene: TRBJ2-7; d_gene: -
CDR3aa: CAWPEETQYF; CDR3nt: TGTGCCTGGCCGGAAGAGACCCAGTACTTC; abundance: -; v_gene: TRBV30; j_gene: TRBJ2-5; d_gene: -
CDR3aa: CASSLEFTGLGYTF; CDR3nt: TGTGCCAGCAGCTTAGAATTCACAGGGCTTGGCTACACCTTC; abundance: -; v_gene: TRBV7-8; j_gene: TRBJ1-2; d_gene: -
CDR3aa: CATIKRGTYNEQFF; CDR3nt: TGTGCCACCATTAAGCGGGGAACCTACAATGAGCAGTTCTTC; abundance: -; v_gene: TRBV7-9; j_gene: TRBJ2-1; d_gene: TRBD2
CDR3aa: CASSLSGLGEQYF; CDR3nt: TGTGCCAGCAGTTTATCGGGACTGGGGGAGCAGTACTTC; abundance: -; v_gene: TRBV27; j_gene: TRBJ2-7; d_gene: -
CDR3aa: CASSPRWASGRGETQYF; CDR3nt: TGTGCCAGCAGCCCGAGGTGGGCTAGCGGGAGGGGAGAGACCCAGTACTTC; abundance: -; v_gene: TRBV7-9; j_gene: TRBJ2-5; d_gene: TRBD2
CDR3aa: CATSSWDSGKDEQFF; CDR3nt: TGTGCCACCAGCAGTTGGGACAGTGGGAAAGATGAGCAGTTCTTC; abundance: -; v_gene: TRBV15; j_gene: TRBJ2-1; d_gene: TRBD1
CDR3aa: CASSAGTLSYEQYF; CDR3nt: TGTGCCAGTAGTGCTGGGACACTCTCCTACGAGCAGTACTTC; abundance: -; v_gene: TRBV19; j_gene: TRBJ2-7; d_gene: -
CDR3aa: CASSLGWDLGFRNEQFF; CDR3nt: TGCGCCAGCAGCTTGGGATGGGACTTAGGGTTTAGGAATGAGCAGTTCTTC; abundance: -; v_gene: TRBV5-1; j_gene: TRBJ2-1; d_gene: -
CDR3aa: CATSTLLAGGDNEQFF; CDR3nt: TGTGCCACCAGCACATTACTAGCGGGAGGGGACAATGAGCAGTTCTTC; abundance: -; v_gene: TRBV15; j_gene: TRBJ2-1; d_gene: TRBD2
CDR3aa: CSVESRDTYEQYF; CDR3nt: TGCAGCGTTGAAAGCCGGGACACCTACGAGCAGTACTTC; abundance: -; v_gene: TRBV29-1; j_gene: TRBJ2-7; d_gene: -
CDR3aa: CASSNREIGELFF; CDR3nt: TGTGCCAGCAGTAACAGGGAAATCGGGGAGCTGTTTTTT; abundance: -; v_gene: TRBV2; j_gene: TRBJ2-2; d_gene: -
CDR3aa: CAWTHYPPRSTEAFF; CDR3nt: TGTGCCTGGACCCACTATCCGCCCCGGTCGACTGAAGCTTTCTTT; abundance: -; v_gene: TRBV30; j_gene: TRBJ1-1; d_gene: -